The source of this T cell receptor (beta chain) is a study of shared clonotypes between healthy human individuals. This table comes from immunoSEQ multiplex PCR, and its TCRdb copy is limited to in-frame clones, with some not included. The sample lists a few million clones; more than 80% were seen once. Germline V lookup: CDR1 MNHNS, CDR2 SASEGT. The CDR3 sequence is 14 residues long. With 6 bases removed from V and 6 bases from J, the gap between germline ends came to 18 bases. The chain joins TRBV6-1 to TRBJ2-7; possibly TRBD1 or TRBD2 for D (5 bases each). Sequenced material: naive CD4+ T cells from PBMCs. Subset indicated: CD45RA+ positively selected. The sequence was obtained from a man younger than 35 in good health. Some clones in this sample may be carry-over from other donors' samples. The CDR3 bases are TGTGCCAGCAGCCCTCCGGGACCACTTCCCGAGCAGTACTTC. Translating it yields CASSPPGPLPEQYF.